This is a list of T cell receptor beta chains from one sample in a study of blood T cell repertoires in COVID-19. Measured with immunoSEQ multiplex PCR; TCRdb has only the in-frame clones, and not every one. The sample has fewer than 350,000 clones; roughly 86% are singletons. Material: peripheral blood. These receptors were collected from a woman aged 25 to 39 who had recovered from COVID-19. CDR3s include the opening cysteine and the closing phenylalanine or tryptophan. A D gene is named only where the DNA matches it firmly. Clone size is stated in some rows and not others, as once, few, many or a class when expanded.

clone size	V gene	D gene	J gene	CDR3 protein	CDR3 DNA
NA	TRBV5-4	NA	TRBJ2-6	CAIDEGRSSGANVLTF	TGTGCCATCGACGAGGGGAGGTCCTCTGGGGCCAACGTCCTGACTTTC
once	TRBV12-5	TRBD1	TRBJ1-1	CASGNRGAAFF	TGTGCTAGTGGTAACAGGGGTGCAGCTTTCTTT
NA	TRBV27	NA	TRBJ1-2	CASSLAGNQYGYTF	TGTGCCAGCAGTTTAGCGGGGAATCAATATGGCTACACCTTC
NA	TRBV28	NA	TRBJ2-1	CASFHPRDSSYNEQFF	TGTGCCAGCTTCCACCCCAGGGATAGCTCCTACAATGAGCAGTTCTTC
NA	TRBV16	NA	TRBJ1-1	CASSQSRWEGSEAFF	TGTGCCAGCAGCCAATCGCGATGGGAGGGTTCGGAAGCTTTCTTT
NA	TRBV6-5	TRBD2	TRBJ2-7	CASSFSGTSYEQYF	TGTGCCAGCAGCTTTAGCGGGACCTCCTACGAGCAGTACTTC
NA	TRBV2	TRBD1	TRBJ1-1	CASSEQGVLNTEAFF	TGTGCCAGCAGTGAACAGGGGGTTTTGAACACTGAAGCTTTCTTT
NA	TRBV6-5	NA	TRBJ2-3	CASKGLSSITDTQYF	TGTGCCAGCAAGGGACTTTCATCAATAACAGATACGCAGTATTTT
NA	TRBV4-2	NA	TRBJ2-1	CASSQDSYNEQFF	TGTGCCAGCAGCCAAGACTCTTACAATGAGCAGTTCTTC
NA	TRBV3-1/TRBV3-2	NA	TRBJ2-1	CASGRDLVNEQFF	TGTGCCAGCGGGCGGGACTTAGTCAATGAGCAGTTCTTC
NA	TRBV5-1	NA	TRBJ2-7	CASTNLRGGYEQYF	TGCGCCAGCACCAATTTAAGGGGGGGATACGAGCAGTACTTC
NA	TRBV6-5	NA	TRBJ2-5	CASSVPGEETQYF	TGTGCCAGCAGCGTGCCAGGGGAAGAGACCCAGTACTTC
once	TRBV9	TRBD2	TRBJ2-2	CASSVGLAGTGELFF	TGTGCCAGCAGCGTAGGGCTAGCGGGAACCGGGGAGCTGTTTTTT
NA	TRBV5-6	NA	TRBJ2-7	CASSLGPGLTEQYF	TGTGCCAGCAGCTTGGGTCCAGGGTTAACCGAGCAGTACTTC
NA	TRBV12-5	NA	TRBJ2-3	CASGFSGTDTQYF	TGTGCTAGTGGTTTTTCGGGTACAGATACGCAGTATTTT